This entry is about one TCR beta chain. The sample is drawn from a study of OX40 agonist ivuxolimab in advanced cancers. About the research overall: Patients were treated with intravenous ivuxolimab, dosed at 0.01 to 10 mg/kg and infused every 2 weeks.

Libraries were prepared by immunoSEQ multiplex PCR; TCRdb keeps only in-frame clonotypes and omits some of them. The table lists approximately 100,000 clones, 90% of them singletons, with roughly 0.3% in the top ten. V lost 5 bases and J lost 0, with 16 bases in between. In germline, CDR1 is SGHRS, CDR2 YFSETQ. This CDR3 spans 16 amino acids. Patients with a history of autoimmune disease or on systemic immunosuppression were excluded. The sequencing used CD4+ or CD8+ T cells sorted from blood, collected in a trial of the OX40 agonist ivuxolimab. The sequence was obtained from an adult with an advanced solid tumor such as melanoma, head and neck, liver or kidney cancer. This rearrangement joins TRBV5-1 to TRBJ2-3; perhaps TRBD2 as D (6 bases). The CDR3 nucleotides are TGCGCCAGCAGAGCCCTCCGCGGAGGGAGCACAGATACGCAGTATTTT. Translated: CASRALRGGSTDTQYF.